This T cell receptor (beta chain) was retrieved from a study of vaccination effects on CD4 cells after COVID-19 (dated by TCRdb to 2021 to 2024). For context, the study as a whole: Each participant got two doses of an mRNA SARS-CoV-2 vaccine, either BNT162b2 or mRNA-1273. SARS-CoV-2 spike-specific CD4+ TCR repertoires were compared before and after mRNA vaccination in COVID-19 convalescent patients and in infection-naive vaccine recipients. Altogether, some ten COVID-19 convalescent patients and several SARS-CoV-2-naive healthy vaccine recipients made up the full study. Cultures from other donors in the study were sequenced using the Oncomine TCR Beta short-read assay on an Illumina iSeq 100.

The library was built by means of the immunoSEQ multiplex PCR assay. TCR beta CDR3 sequencing was performed on DNA from the cultured, isolated CD4+ T cells. As for how the authors treated the data: Non-productive TCR sequences were discarded, and reads were trimmed to the CDR3 region, with only CDR3s of 7 or more amino acids retained. Antigen-specific clonotypes were identified using the MANAFEST web app by comparison of expansion in peptide wells against reference cultures. For clones to be considered positive, expansion at FDR<0.05 versus reference and all other wells, an odds ratio above 5, and a frequency above 0.1% in two replicate wells were required. Clonotypes significantly expanded in SARS-CoV-2 spike wells and in at least one common cold coronavirus spike condition were defined as cross-reactive. CDR3 similarity was assessed by Levenshtein distance with the stringdist R package, and unrooted trees were built with ape in R 3.6.1. TCRdb's version of the immuneACCESS table is confined to in-frame rearrangements and falls short of the full clone set. An unresolved V gene accounts for under half of the shortfall where checked; the remainder is of unknown origin. Clonal size and the V and J genes are those of that table, whereas D and trimming came from the DNA. In all, the sample holds about 65,000 clones, and approximately 76% of those were seen once. Around 2.8% of the sample comes from the top ten.

To identify antigen-specific CD4+ T cell clonotypes by their expansion, the ViraFEST assay first stimulated PBMC with viral peptide pools and then applied TCR sequencing. After around ten days of culture, CD4+ T cells were isolated with the EasySep CD4+ T cell isolation kit. None of the healthy vaccine recipients had a prior SARS-CoV-2 infection, which was confirmed by nucleocapsid antibody tests that came back negative both before and after vaccination. About 2 million PBMC per well were cultured in IMDM with approximately 5% human AB serum, around 9.1 IU/ml IL-2 and gentamicin, plus 10 ug/ml peptides. Half of the culture medium was replaced with fresh IL-2-containing medium on days 3 and 7. Unless noted otherwise, every peptide stimulation condition was cultured in triplicate wells. PBMC were separated from whole blood using Ficoll-Paque Plus gradient centrifugation and were then either cryopreserved at -140C or used fresh. The overlapping peptide pools covered the spike proteins of SARS-CoV-2 as well as those of the common cold coronaviruses HCoV-NL63, HCoV-OC43 and HCoV-229E. The QIAamp micro DNA kit was used to extract genomic DNA from the cultured CD4+ T cells.

In the germline V gene, CDR1 corresponds to SNHLY and CDR2 to FYNNEI. The germline ends are 16 bases apart after V is trimmed by 6 bases and J by 6 bases. The CDR3 numbers 14 residues from cysteine through phenylalanine. Solely the CDR3 DNA is kept, with 42 bases framed from the first base. With respect to this clone: Its target antigen remains unknown. There are no base qualities to consult, and no much larger clone falls within one base.

Overall study outcomes, separate from this receptor: Both infection-induced and vaccine-induced clones contracted markedly at late post-vaccination timepoints, which is consistent with waning T cell responses. Among healthy vaccine recipients, nearly all vaccine-induced clones were SARS-CoV-2 mono-reactive, and just 1 of 255 was cross-reactive with common cold coronaviruses. Limitations of the study were the small number of convalescent patients and the absence of early post-infection timepoints.

Sequencing used CD4+ T cells from PBMCs cultured with HCoV-NL63 spike peptides, obtained before COVID-19 vaccination. The cell subset or site label, read with the paper, signifies: HCoV-NL63 spike overlapping peptide pool stimulation. This receptor chain uses TRBV2 and TRBJ2-3; the D gene is perhaps TRBD2, from 7 matching bases. This sequence originates from a human donor who received a COVID-19 vaccine. The CDR3 has the sequence CASRSGKGGDTQYF. The bases read TGTGCCAGCAGGAGCGGGAAAGGGGGGGATACGCAGTATTTT. Beyond the CDR3, the reference TRBV2 and TRBJ2-3 genes provide the residues; the full variable domain reads: EPEVTQTPSHQVTQMGQEVILRCVPISNHLYFYWYRQILGQKVEFLVSFYNNEISEKSEIFDDQFSVERPDGSNFTLKIRSTKLEDSAMYFCASRSGKGGDTQYFGPGTRLTVL.